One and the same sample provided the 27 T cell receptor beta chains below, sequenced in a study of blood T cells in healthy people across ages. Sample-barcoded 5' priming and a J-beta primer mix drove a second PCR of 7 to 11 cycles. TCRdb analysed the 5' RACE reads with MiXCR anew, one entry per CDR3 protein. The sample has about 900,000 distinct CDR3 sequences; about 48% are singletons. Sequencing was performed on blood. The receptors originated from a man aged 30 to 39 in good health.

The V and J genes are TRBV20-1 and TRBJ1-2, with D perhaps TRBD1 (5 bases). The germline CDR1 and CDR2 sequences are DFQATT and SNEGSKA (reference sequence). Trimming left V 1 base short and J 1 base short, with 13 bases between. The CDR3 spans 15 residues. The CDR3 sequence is CSARGTQVYNYGYTF. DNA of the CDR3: TGCAGTGCTAGAGGGACACAAGTCTATAACTATGGCTACACCTTC.

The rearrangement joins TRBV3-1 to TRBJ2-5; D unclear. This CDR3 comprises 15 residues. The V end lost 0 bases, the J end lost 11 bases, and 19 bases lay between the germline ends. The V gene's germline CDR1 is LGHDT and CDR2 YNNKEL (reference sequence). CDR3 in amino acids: CASSQETRPNNEQYF. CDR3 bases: TGTGCCAGCAGCCAAGAAACGCGTCCGAACAATGAGCAGTACTTC.

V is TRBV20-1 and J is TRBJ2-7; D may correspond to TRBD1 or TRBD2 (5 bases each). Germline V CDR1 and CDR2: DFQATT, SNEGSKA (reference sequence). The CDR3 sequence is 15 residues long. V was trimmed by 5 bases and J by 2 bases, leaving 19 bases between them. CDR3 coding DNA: TGCAGTGCTCCAGTTCAGGGCCCGGGGCCCTACGAGCAGTACTTC. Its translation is CSAPVQGPGPYEQYF.

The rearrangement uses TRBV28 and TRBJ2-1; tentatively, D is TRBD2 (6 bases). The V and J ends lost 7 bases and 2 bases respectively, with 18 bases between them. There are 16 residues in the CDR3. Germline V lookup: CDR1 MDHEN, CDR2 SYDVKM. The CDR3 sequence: CASKTTSITTYNEQFF. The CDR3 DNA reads TGTGCCAGCAAGACCACTAGCATCACAACCTACAATGAGCAGTTCTTC.

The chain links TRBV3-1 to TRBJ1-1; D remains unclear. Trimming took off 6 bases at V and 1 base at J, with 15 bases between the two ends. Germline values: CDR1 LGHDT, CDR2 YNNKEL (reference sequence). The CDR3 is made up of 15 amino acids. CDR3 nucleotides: TGTGCCAGCAGACCCTCGGACGGACCGAACACTGAAGCTTTCTTT. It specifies CASRPSDGPNTEAFF.

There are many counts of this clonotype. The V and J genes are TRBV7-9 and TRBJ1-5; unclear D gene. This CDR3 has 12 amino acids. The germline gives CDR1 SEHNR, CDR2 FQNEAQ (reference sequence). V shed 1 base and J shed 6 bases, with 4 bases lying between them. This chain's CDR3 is CASSLDPQPQHF. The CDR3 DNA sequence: TGTGCCAGCAGCTTAGATCCTCAGCCCCAGCATTTT.

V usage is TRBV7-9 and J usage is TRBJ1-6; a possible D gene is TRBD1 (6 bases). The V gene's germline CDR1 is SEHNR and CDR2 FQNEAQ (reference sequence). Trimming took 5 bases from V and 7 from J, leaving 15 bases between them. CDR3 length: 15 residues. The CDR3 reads CASSLRFQGNSPLHF. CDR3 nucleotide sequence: TGTGCCAGCAGCCTCCGGTTCCAGGGGAATTCACCCCTCCACTTT.

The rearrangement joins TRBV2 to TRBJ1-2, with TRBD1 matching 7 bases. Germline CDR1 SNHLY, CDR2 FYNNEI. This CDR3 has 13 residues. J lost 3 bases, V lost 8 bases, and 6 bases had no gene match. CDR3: CASHRDRDYGYTF. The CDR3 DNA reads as TGTGCCAGCCACCGGGACAGAGACTATGGCTACACCTTC. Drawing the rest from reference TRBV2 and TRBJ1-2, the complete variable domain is EPEVTQTPSHQVTQMGQEVILRCVPISNHLYFYWYRQILGQKVEFLVSFYNNEISEKSEIFDDQFSVERPDGSNFTLKIRSTKLEDSAMYFCASHRDRDYGYTFGSGTRLTVV.

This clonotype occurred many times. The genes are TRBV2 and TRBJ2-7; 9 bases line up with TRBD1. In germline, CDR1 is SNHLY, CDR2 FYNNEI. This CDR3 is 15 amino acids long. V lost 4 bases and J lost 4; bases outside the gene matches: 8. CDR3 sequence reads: CASSGVTGGLYEQYF. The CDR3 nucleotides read TGTGCCAGCAGTGGGGTGACAGGGGGGTTGTACGAGCAGTACTTC.

The CDR3 DNA reads as TGTGCCAGCAGCCCCATGAGAGGCGAGCAGTACTTC. Encoded protein: CASSPMRGEQYF. This chain joins TRBV7-9 and TRBJ2-7; D call uncertain. This CDR3 has 12 residues. V was pared by 5 bases and J by 6 bases, with 11 bases between. Per germline, CDR1 SEHNR and CDR2 FQNEAQ (reference sequence).

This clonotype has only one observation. Written as DNA, the CDR3 is TGTGCCAGCAGTTTATCAAGGGGCAGGGCGTGCGAGCAGTACTTC. Translated, it gives CASSLSRGRACEQYF. This chain uses TRBV27 with TRBJ2-5, with D maybe TRBD1 (5 bases). The J call is doubtful: the DNA matches TRBJ2-7 better. Germline V gene sequence: CDR1 MNHEY, CDR2 SMNVEV (reference sequence). The CDR3 sequence is 15 residues long.

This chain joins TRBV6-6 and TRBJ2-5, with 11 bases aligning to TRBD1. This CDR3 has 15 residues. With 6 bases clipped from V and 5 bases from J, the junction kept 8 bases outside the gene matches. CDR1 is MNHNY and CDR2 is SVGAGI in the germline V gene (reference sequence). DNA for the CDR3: TGTGCCAGCAGCGGGACAGGGGGATCTATGGAGACCCAGTACTTC. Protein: CASSGTGGSMETQYF.

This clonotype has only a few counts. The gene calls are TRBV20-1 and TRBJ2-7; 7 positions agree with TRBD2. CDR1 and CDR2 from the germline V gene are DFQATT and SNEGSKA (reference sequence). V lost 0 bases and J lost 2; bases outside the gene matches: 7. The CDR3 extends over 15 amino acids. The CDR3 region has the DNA TGCAGTGCTAGAGATCTGGGGGGGGGAACCTACGAGCAGTACTTC. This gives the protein CSARDLGGGTYEQYF.

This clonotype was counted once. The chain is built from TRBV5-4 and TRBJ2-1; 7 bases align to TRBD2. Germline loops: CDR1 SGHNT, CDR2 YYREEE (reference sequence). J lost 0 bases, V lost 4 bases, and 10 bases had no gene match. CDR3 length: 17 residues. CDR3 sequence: CASSPPQAGSSYNEQFF. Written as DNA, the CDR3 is TGTGCCAGCAGCCCACCCCAAGCGGGGAGCTCCTACAATGAGCAGTTCTTC. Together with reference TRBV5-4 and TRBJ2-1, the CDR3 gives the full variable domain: ETGVTQSPTHLIKTRGQQVTLRCSSQSGHNTVSWYQQALGQGPQFIFQYYREEENGRGNFPPRFSGLQFPNYSSELNVNALELDDSALYLCASSPPQAGSSYNEQFFGPGTRLTVL.

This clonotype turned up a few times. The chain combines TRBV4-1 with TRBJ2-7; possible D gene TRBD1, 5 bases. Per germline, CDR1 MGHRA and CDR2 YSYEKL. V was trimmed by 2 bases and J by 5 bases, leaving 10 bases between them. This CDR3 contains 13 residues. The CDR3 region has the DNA TGCGCCAGCAGCCAACAGGGTTTAGACGAGCAGTACTTC. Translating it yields CASSQQGLDEQYF.

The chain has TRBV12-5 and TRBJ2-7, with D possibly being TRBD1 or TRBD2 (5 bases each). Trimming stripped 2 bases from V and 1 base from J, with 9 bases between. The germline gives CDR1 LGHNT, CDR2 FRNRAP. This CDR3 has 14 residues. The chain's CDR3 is CASGLRDLSYEQYF. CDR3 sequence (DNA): TGTGCTAGTGGTTTGCGGGACCTATCCTACGAGCAGTACTTC.

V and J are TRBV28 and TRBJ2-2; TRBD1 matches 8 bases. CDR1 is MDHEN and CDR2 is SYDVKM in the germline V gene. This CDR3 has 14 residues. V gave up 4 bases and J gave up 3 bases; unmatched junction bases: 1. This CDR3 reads CASSSQGDTGELFF. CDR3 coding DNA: TGTGCCAGCAGTTCACAGGGGGACACCGGGGAGCTGTTTTTT.

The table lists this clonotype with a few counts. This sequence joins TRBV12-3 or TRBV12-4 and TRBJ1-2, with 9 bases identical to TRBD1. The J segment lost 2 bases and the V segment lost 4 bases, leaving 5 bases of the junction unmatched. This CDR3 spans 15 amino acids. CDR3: CASSSAGTGNYGYTF. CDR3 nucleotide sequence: TGTGCCAGCAGTTCCGCCGGGACAGGGAACTATGGCTACACCTTC.

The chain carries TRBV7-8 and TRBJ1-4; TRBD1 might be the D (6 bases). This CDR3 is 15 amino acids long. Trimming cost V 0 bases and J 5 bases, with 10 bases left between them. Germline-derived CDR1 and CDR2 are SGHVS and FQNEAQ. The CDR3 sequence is CASSLAGRGNEKLFF. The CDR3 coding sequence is TGTGCCAGCAGCTTAGCGGGAAGGGGGAATGAAAAACTGTTTTTT.

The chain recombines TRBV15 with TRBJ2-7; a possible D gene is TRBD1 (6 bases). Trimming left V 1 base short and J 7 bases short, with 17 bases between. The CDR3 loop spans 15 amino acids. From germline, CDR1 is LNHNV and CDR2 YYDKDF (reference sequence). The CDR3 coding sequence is TGTGCCACCAGCAGAGGGGACAACCGTTACAATGAGCAGTACTTC. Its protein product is CATSRGDNRYNEQYF.

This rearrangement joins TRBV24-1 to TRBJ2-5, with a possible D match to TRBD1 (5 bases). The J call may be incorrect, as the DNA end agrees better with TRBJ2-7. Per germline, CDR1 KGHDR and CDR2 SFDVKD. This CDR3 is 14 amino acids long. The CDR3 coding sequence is TGTGCCACCAGTGATTCTTCGGCAGGGTTCGAGCAGTACTTC. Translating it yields CATSDSSAGFEQYF.

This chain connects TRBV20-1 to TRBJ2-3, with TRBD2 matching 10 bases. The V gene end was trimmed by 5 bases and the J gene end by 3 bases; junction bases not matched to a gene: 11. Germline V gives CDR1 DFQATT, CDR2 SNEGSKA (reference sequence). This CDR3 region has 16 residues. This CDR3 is CSAPGLAGAGTDTQYF. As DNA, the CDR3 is TGCAGTGCTCCGGGGCTAGCGGGGGCCGGAACAGATACGCAGTATTTT.

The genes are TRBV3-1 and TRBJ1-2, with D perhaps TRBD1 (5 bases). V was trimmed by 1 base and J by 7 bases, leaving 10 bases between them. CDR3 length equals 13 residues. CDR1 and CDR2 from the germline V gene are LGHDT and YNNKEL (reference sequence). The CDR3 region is CASSQGREAGYTF. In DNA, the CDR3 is TGTGCCAGCAGCCAAGGCAGGGAGGCTGGCTACACCTTC. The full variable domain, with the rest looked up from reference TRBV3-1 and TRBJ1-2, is DTAVSQTPKYLVTQMGNDKSIKCEQNLGHDTMYWYKQDSKKFLKIMFSYNNKELIINETVPNRFSPKSPDKAHLNLHINSLELGDSAVYFCASSQGREAGYTFGSGTRLTVV.

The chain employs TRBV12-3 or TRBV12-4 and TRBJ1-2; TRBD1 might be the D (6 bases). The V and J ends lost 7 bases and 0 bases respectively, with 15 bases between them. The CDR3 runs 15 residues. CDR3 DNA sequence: TGTGCCAGCACCCTCGGACAGCGACCTAACTATGGCTACACCTTC. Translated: CASTLGQRPNYGYTF.

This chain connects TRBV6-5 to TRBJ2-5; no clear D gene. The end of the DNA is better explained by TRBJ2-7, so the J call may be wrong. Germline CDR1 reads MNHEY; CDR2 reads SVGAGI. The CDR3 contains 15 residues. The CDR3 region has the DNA TGTGCCAGCTCCGACCCTAACAGCCGAATCTACGAGCAGTACTTC. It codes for CASSDPNSRIYEQYF.

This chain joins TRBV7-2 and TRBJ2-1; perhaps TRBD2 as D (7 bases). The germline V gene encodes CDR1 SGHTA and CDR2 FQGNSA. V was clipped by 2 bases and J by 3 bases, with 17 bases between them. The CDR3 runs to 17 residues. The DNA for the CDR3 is TGTGCCAGCAGCTTAAGGCAGGCGGGGGCTATCTACAATGAGCAGTTCTTC. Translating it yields CASSLRQAGAIYNEQFF.

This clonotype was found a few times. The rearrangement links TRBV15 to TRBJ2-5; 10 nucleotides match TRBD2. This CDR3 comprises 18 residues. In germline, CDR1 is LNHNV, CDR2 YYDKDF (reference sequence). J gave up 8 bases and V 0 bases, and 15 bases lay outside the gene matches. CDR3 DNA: TGTGCCACCAGCAGAGAACGGTCTAGCGGGGGAGACAAGAGAACCCAGTACTTC. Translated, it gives CATSRERSSGGDKRTQYF.